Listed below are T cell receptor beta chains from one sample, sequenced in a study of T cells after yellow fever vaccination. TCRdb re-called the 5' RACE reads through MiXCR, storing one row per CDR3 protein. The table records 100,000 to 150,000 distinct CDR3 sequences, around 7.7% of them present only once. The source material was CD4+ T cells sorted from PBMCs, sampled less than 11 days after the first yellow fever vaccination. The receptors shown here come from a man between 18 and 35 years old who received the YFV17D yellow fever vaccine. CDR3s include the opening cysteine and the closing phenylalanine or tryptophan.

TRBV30	CPWTRMGRGVADTQYF
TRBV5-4	CASQGQMNTEAFF
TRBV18	CATGKSGLNTEAFF
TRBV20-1	CSARLEGLANDEQYF
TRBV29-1	CSVATGTRNTEAFF
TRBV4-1	CASSRRARSGGASRETQYF
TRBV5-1	CASSLEGYSGNTIYF
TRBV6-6	CASTDVRETQYF
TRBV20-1	CSARDPGQGFGTEAFF
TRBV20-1	CSAGDWTGNYGYTF
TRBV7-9	CASSKALQETYNEQFF
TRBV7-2	CASSRQGMSEAFF
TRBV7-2	CASSPDRAAEAFF
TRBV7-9	CASSPLRGHYNEQFF
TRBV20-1	CSARARDEGRDTQYF
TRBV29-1	CSVVSVFAGPHQAYEQYF
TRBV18	CASSPRNSGNTIYF
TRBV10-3	CAISEGRQGAGEQYF
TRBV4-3	CASSQDRISYNSPLHF
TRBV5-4	CASSSPTEGETQYF
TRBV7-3	CASSSGTGIAGELFF
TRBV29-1	CSIGPGHEQYF
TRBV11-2	CASSSNVGTDTQYF
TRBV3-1	CASSPGFEETQYF
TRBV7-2	CASSFTAGSGYTF
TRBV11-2	CASSGGARETQYF
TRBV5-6	CASSFWGQGETQYF
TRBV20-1	CSATPGDYSPLHF
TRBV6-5	CASSYSPLGDTEAFF